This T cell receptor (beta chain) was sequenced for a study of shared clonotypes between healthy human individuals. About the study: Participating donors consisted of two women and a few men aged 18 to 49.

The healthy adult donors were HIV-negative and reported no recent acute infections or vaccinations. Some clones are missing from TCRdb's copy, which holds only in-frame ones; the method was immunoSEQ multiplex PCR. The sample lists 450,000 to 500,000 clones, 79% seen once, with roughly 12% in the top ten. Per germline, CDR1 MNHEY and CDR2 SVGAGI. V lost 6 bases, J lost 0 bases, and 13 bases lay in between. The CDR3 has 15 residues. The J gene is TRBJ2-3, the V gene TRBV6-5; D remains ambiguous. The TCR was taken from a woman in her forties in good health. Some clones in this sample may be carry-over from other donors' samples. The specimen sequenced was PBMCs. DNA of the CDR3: TGTGCCAGCAGGACGACATTATCTAGCACAGATACGCAGTATTTT. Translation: CASRTTLSSTDTQYF.